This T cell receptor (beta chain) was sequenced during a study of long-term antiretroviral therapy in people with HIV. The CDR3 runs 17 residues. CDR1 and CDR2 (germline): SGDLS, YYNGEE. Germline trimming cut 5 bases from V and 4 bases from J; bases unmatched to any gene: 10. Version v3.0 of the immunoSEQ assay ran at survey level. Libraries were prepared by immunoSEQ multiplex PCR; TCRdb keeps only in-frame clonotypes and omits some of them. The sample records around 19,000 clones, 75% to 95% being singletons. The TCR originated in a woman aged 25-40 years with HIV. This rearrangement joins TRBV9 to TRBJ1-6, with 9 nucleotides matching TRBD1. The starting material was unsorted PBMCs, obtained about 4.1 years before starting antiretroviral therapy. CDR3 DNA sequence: TGTGCCAGCAGAGGGACAGGGCGGTGGAATTATAATTCACCCCTCCACTTT. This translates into CASRGTGRWNYNSPLHF.